The rows below give T cell receptor beta chains drawn from one sample of a study of CD8+CD57+ T cells in acquired aplastic anemia. TCRdb passed the reads through MiXCR, listing each CDR3 protein once. The repertoire has some 290,000 distinct CDR3 sequences, approximately 56% of them found once; the top ten carry approximately 8%. Input material: sorted CD4+, CD8+, or CD8+CD57+ T cells (not recorded which) from PBMCs. Receptor source: a human donor with severe aplastic anemia or a healthy control (not recorded which). CDR3s include the opening cysteine and the closing phenylalanine or tryptophan. The D gene is left open where the match is weak. Clone sizes are given selectively: once, few, many, or a class where the clone is expanded.

j_call: TRBJ2-2; v_call: TRBV7-7; d_call: .; clone_size: .; cdr3_aa: CASSLFSDRGSGELFF; cdr3_nt: TGTGCCAGCAGCTTGTTCTCAGATAGGGGCTCCGGGGAGCTGTTTTTT
j_call: TRBJ2-7; v_call: TRBV24-1; d_call: TRBD2; clone_size: .; cdr3_aa: CATSDTQDTGTSGSPYEQYF; cdr3_nt: TGTGCCACCAGTGACACTCAGGACACCGGGACTAGCGGGTCGCCCTACGAGCAGTACTTC
j_call: TRBJ2-3; v_call: TRBV6-6; d_call: .; clone_size: .; cdr3_aa: CASRRRGGSTDTQYF; cdr3_nt: TGTGCCAGCAGGAGAAGGGGGGGCAGCACAGATACGCAGTATTTT
j_call: TRBJ2-7; v_call: TRBV7-3; d_call: TRBD2; clone_size: few; cdr3_aa: CASSLGLAGSLGNREQYF; cdr3_nt: TGTGCCAGCAGCTTAGGCTTAGCGGGCTCCTTGGGTAATAGGGAGCAGTACTTC
j_call: TRBJ1-2; v_call: TRBV15; d_call: .; clone_size: many; cdr3_aa: CATATGAYGYTF; cdr3_nt: TGTGCCACCGCGACAGGAGCGTATGGCTACACCTTC
j_call: TRBJ1-4; v_call: TRBV5-1; d_call: TRBD1; clone_size: many; cdr3_aa: CASSSRGQINEKLFF; cdr3_nt: TGCGCCAGCAGCTCCCGGGGACAGATTAATGAAAAACTGTTTTTT
j_call: TRBJ2-7; v_call: TRBV7-9; d_call: .; clone_size: .; cdr3_aa: CASSHGPVSGMGEQYF; cdr3_nt: TGCGCCAGCAGCCACGGACCGGTGTCGGGGATGGGCGAGCAGTACTTC
j_call: TRBJ2-7; v_call: TRBV12-3/TRBV12-4; d_call: .; clone_size: many; cdr3_aa: CASSQGGISSYEQYF; cdr3_nt: TGTGCCAGCAGCCAAGGAGGAATAAGCTCCTACGAGCAGTACTTC
j_call: TRBJ1-1; v_call: TRBV6-1; d_call: TRBD1; clone_size: .; cdr3_aa: CASSEGQGSTEAFF; cdr3_nt: TGTGCCAGCAGTGAGGGACAGGGTTCCACTGAAGCTTTCTTT
j_call: TRBJ2-3; v_call: TRBV29-1; d_call: TRBD2; clone_size: few; cdr3_aa: CSVGTRHTDTQYF; cdr3_nt: TGCAGCGTGGGGACTAGGCACACAGATACGCAGTATTTT
j_call: TRBJ2-3; v_call: TRBV7-9; d_call: TRBD2; clone_size: .; cdr3_aa: CASSLVGTSGTDTQYF; cdr3_nt: TGTGCCAGCAGCTTAGTCGGGACTAGCGGCACAGATACGCAGTATTTT
j_call: TRBJ2-7; v_call: TRBV7-6; d_call: .; clone_size: many; cdr3_aa: CASSLGSGGIYEQYF; cdr3_nt: TGTGCCAGCAGCTTAGGATCTGGCGGAATTTACGAGCAGTACTTC
j_call: TRBJ2-7; v_call: TRBV6-1; d_call: TRBD1; clone_size: medium-sized; cdr3_aa: CASMDWGQDRAYEQYF; cdr3_nt: TGTGCCAGCATGGATTGGGGGCAAGACAGGGCGTACGAGCAGTACTTC
j_call: TRBJ1-3; v_call: TRBV13; d_call: .; clone_size: many; cdr3_aa: CASSLGSQGFGNTIYF; cdr3_nt: TGTGCCAGCAGCTTAGGCTCGCAGGGCTTTGGAAACACCATATATTTT
j_call: TRBJ2-2; v_call: TRBV15; d_call: TRBD1; clone_size: many; cdr3_aa: CATSRDTGGTGELFF; cdr3_nt: TGTGCCACCAGCAGAGATACAGGGGGCACCGGGGAGCTGTTTTTT
j_call: TRBJ2-2; v_call: TRBV18; d_call: .; clone_size: .; cdr3_aa: CASPPPQDTGELFF; cdr3_nt: TGTGCCAGCCCACCACCACAGGACACCGGGGAGCTGTTTTTT
j_call: TRBJ1-5; v_call: TRBV20-1; d_call: .; clone_size: .; cdr3_aa: CSARVRENSNQPQHF; cdr3_nt: TGCAGTGCTAGAGTCCGGGAGAATAGCAATCAGCCCCAGCATTTT
j_call: TRBJ2-2; v_call: TRBV9; d_call: .; clone_size: .; cdr3_aa: CASSAPGSGELFF; cdr3_nt: TGTGCCAGCAGCGCTCCGGGATCCGGGGAGCTGTTTTTT
j_call: TRBJ2-5; v_call: TRBV20-1; d_call: TRBD2; clone_size: few; cdr3_aa: CSVEVAGYQETQYF; cdr3_nt: TGCAGCGTTGAAGTAGCGGGGTACCAAGAGACCCAGTACTTC
j_call: TRBJ2-1; v_call: TRBV24-1; d_call: TRBD2; clone_size: .; cdr3_aa: CATSDFREGEQFF; cdr3_nt: TGTGCCACCAGTGACTTCAGGGAGGGTGAGCAGTTCTTC
j_call: TRBJ1-1; v_call: TRBV29-1; d_call: .; clone_size: .; cdr3_aa: CSVADPGSGEAFF; cdr3_nt: TGCAGCGTTGCAGACCCCGGGTCGGGTGAAGCTTTCTTT
j_call: TRBJ1-2; v_call: TRBV7-9; d_call: .; clone_size: few; cdr3_aa: CASSGLDYGYTF; cdr3_nt: TGTGCCAGCAGCGGCCTCGACTATGGCTACACCTTC
j_call: TRBJ2-1; v_call: TRBV29-1; d_call: .; clone_size: .; cdr3_aa: CSTRQGGGDEQFF; cdr3_nt: TGCAGCACTCGACAGGGCGGGGGCGATGAGCAGTTCTTC
j_call: TRBJ1-6; v_call: TRBV20-1; d_call: TRBD1; clone_size: .; cdr3_aa: CSARADPRTGWESPLHF; cdr3_nt: TGCAGTGCTAGAGCCGACCCCCGGACAGGGTGGGAATCACCCCTCCACTTT
j_call: TRBJ2-7; v_call: TRBV5-1; d_call: TRBD1; clone_size: once; cdr3_aa: CASSLGQSFSYEQYF; cdr3_nt: TGTGCCAGCAGCTTGGGACAGAGTTTCTCCTACGAGCAGTACTTC
j_call: TRBJ2-5; v_call: TRBV15; d_call: .; clone_size: .; cdr3_aa: CATSRDAEDLGWETQYF; cdr3_nt: TGTGCCACCAGCAGAGATGCGGAGGACCTGGGATGGGAGACCCAGTACTTC
j_call: TRBJ2-4; v_call: TRBV2; d_call: .; clone_size: .; cdr3_aa: CASSEQGGALAKNIQYF; cdr3_nt: TGTGCCAGCAGTGAACAGGGCGGAGCATTAGCCAAAAACATTCAGTACTTC
j_call: TRBJ2-7; v_call: TRBV20-1; d_call: TRBD1; clone_size: .; cdr3_aa: CSASRWDRGHEQYF; cdr3_nt: TGCAGTGCTAGTCGTTGGGACAGGGGCCACGAGCAGTACTTC
j_call: TRBJ1-1; v_call: TRBV20-1; d_call: TRBD1; clone_size: many; cdr3_aa: CSAGGGDRTNTEAFF; cdr3_nt: TGCAGTGCTGGGGGCGGGGACAGGACGAACACTGAAGCTTTCTTT
j_call: TRBJ2-3; v_call: TRBV2; d_call: .; clone_size: few; cdr3_aa: CASSEGGPDTQYF; cdr3_nt: TGTGCCAGCAGTGAAGGTGGGCCAGATACGCAGTATTTT
j_call: TRBJ2-7; v_call: TRBV20-1; d_call: TRBD1; clone_size: .; cdr3_aa: CSARPFTGGQGYEQYF; cdr3_nt: TGCAGTGCTAGACCATTTACGGGGGGACAGGGCTACGAGCAGTACTTC
j_call: TRBJ2-7; v_call: TRBV7-2; d_call: TRBD2; clone_size: .; cdr3_aa: CASSLSAGGPYEQYF; cdr3_nt: TGTGCCAGCAGCTTATCAGCGGGAGGGCCTTACGAGCAGTACTTC
j_call: TRBJ2-7; v_call: TRBV9; d_call: .; clone_size: .; cdr3_aa: CASSVEDSLDEQYF; cdr3_nt: TGTGCCAGCAGCGTAGAGGATAGCCTGGACGAGCAGTACTTC
j_call: TRBJ1-6; v_call: TRBV7-2; d_call: TRBD1; clone_size: .; cdr3_aa: CASSLVAGTGTSPLHF; cdr3_nt: TGTGCCAGCAGCTTAGTGGCCGGGACAGGGACTTCACCCCTCCACTTT
j_call: TRBJ1-1; v_call: TRBV4-3; d_call: .; clone_size: .; cdr3_aa: CASSQEELMNTEAFF; cdr3_nt: TGCGCCAGCAGCCAAGAAGAGCTAATGAACACTGAAGCTTTCTTT
j_call: TRBJ2-7; v_call: TRBV25-1; d_call: TRBD1; clone_size: .; cdr3_aa: CASTKSGGYYEQYF; cdr3_nt: TGTGCCAGCACTAAATCAGGGGGCTACTACGAGCAGTACTTC
j_call: TRBJ2-7; v_call: TRBV20-1; d_call: .; clone_size: many; cdr3_aa: CSARDWAQNYEQYF; cdr3_nt: TGCAGTGCTAGAGATTGGGCTCAAAACTACGAGCAGTACTTC
j_call: TRBJ2-7; v_call: TRBV24-1; d_call: TRBD2; clone_size: .; cdr3_aa: CATSEAGNSYEQYF; cdr3_nt: TGTGCCACCAGTGAAGCGGGGAACTCCTACGAGCAGTACTTC
j_call: TRBJ1-1; v_call: TRBV15; d_call: .; clone_size: .; cdr3_aa: CATSRGTGRTEAFF; cdr3_nt: TGTGCCACCAGCAGAGGAACAGGCCGCACTGAGGCTTTCTTT
j_call: TRBJ2-1; v_call: TRBV2; d_call: TRBD2; clone_size: .; cdr3_aa: CASSSGAILNNEQFF; cdr3_nt: TGTGCCAGCAGCAGCGGGGCGATACTTAACAATGAGCAGTTCTTC
j_call: TRBJ2-1; v_call: TRBV10-3; d_call: .; clone_size: .; cdr3_aa: CASGATNEQFF; cdr3_nt: TGTGCCAGCGGGGCCACCAATGAGCAGTTCTTC
j_call: TRBJ2-7; v_call: TRBV7-2; d_call: TRBD2; clone_size: .; cdr3_aa: CASSLVGGTRYEQYF; cdr3_nt: TGTGCCAGCAGCTTAGTGGGGGGGACTCGGTACGAGCAGTACTTC
j_call: TRBJ1-6; v_call: TRBV7-9; d_call: TRBD1; clone_size: many; cdr3_aa: CASRGDGTGVSPLHF; cdr3_nt: TGTGCCAGTCGCGGAGACGGGACAGGGGTTTCACCCCTCCACTTT
j_call: TRBJ2-3; v_call: TRBV7-9; d_call: .; clone_size: .; cdr3_aa: CASSLGSIGADTQYF; cdr3_nt: TGTGCCAGCAGCTTAGGGAGTATCGGCGCAGATACGCAGTATTTT
j_call: TRBJ1-1; v_call: TRBV25-1; d_call: .; clone_size: many; cdr3_aa: CASSDAGLSRTTEAFF; cdr3_nt: TGTGCCAGCAGTGATGCAGGGTTAAGCAGGACCACTGAAGCTTTCTTT
j_call: TRBJ2-6; v_call: TRBV19; d_call: TRBD1; clone_size: .; cdr3_aa: CASKTTGPNSGANVLTF; cdr3_nt: TGTGCCAGTAAGACGACAGGGCCAAACTCTGGGGCCAACGTCCTGACTTTC
j_call: TRBJ1-3; v_call: TRBV7-9; d_call: .; clone_size: once; cdr3_aa: CASGYGLLGNTIYF; cdr3_nt: TGTGCCAGCGGATACGGCCTCCTTGGAAACACCATATATTTT
j_call: TRBJ2-7; v_call: TRBV15; d_call: .; clone_size: .; cdr3_aa: CATSREGVSYEQYF; cdr3_nt: TGTGCCACCAGCAGAGAAGGGGTATCCTACGAGCAGTACTTC
j_call: TRBJ2-3; v_call: TRBV20-1; d_call: .; clone_size: .; cdr3_aa: CSASRGARSTDTQYF; cdr3_nt: TGCAGTGCTAGTCGGGGGGCCCGTAGCACAGATACGCAGTATTTT
j_call: TRBJ2-2; v_call: TRBV14; d_call: TRBD1; clone_size: .; cdr3_aa: CASSPQGIAGELFF; cdr3_nt: TGTGCCAGCAGCCCACAGGGGATCGCCGGGGAGCTGTTTTTT
j_call: TRBJ1-2; v_call: TRBV6-2/TRBV6-3; d_call: TRBD1; clone_size: many; cdr3_aa: CASSSGGGYTF; cdr3_nt: TGTGCCAGCAGCTCAGGGGGCGGCTACACCTTC
j_call: TRBJ2-2; v_call: TRBV5-1; d_call: TRBD2; clone_size: .; cdr3_aa: CASASGNTGELFF; cdr3_nt: TGCGCCAGCGCTAGCGGGAACACCGGGGAGCTGTTTTTT
j_call: TRBJ2-7; v_call: TRBV7-3; d_call: .; clone_size: .; cdr3_aa: CASSQSGDASYAQYF; cdr3_nt: TGTGCCAGCAGCCAATCAGGGGACGCCTCCTACGCGCAGTACTTC
j_call: TRBJ2-5; v_call: TRBV20-1; d_call: .; clone_size: .; cdr3_aa: CSARKTGLETQYF; cdr3_nt: TGCAGTGCTAGAAAGACTGGTTTGGAGACCCAGTACTTC
j_call: TRBJ2-3; v_call: TRBV5-1; d_call: TRBD1; clone_size: .; cdr3_aa: CASSTGPPDTQYF; cdr3_nt: TGCGCCAGTTCGACAGGGCCCCCAGATACGCAGTATTTT
j_call: TRBJ1-5; v_call: TRBV24-1; d_call: TRBD1; clone_size: .; cdr3_aa: CASYSGTDSEKPQHF; cdr3_nt: TGTGCCTCCTACTCGGGGACAGACAGCGAGAAGCCCCAGCATTTT
j_call: TRBJ2-5; v_call: TRBV7-2; d_call: .; clone_size: many; cdr3_aa: CASSSRVGSETQYF; cdr3_nt: TGTGCCAGCAGCTCTCGTGTCGGCTCAGAGACCCAGTACTTC
j_call: TRBJ2-7; v_call: TRBV7-9; d_call: .; clone_size: many; cdr3_aa: CASSEQVGVSYEQYF; cdr3_nt: TGTGCCAGCAGCGAGCAGGTAGGGGTCTCCTACGAGCAGTACTTC
j_call: TRBJ2-2; v_call: TRBV6-5; d_call: .; clone_size: many; cdr3_aa: CASSMDWGRYTGELFF; cdr3_nt: TGTGCCAGCAGTATGGACTGGGGAAGGTACACCGGGGAGCTGTTTTTT